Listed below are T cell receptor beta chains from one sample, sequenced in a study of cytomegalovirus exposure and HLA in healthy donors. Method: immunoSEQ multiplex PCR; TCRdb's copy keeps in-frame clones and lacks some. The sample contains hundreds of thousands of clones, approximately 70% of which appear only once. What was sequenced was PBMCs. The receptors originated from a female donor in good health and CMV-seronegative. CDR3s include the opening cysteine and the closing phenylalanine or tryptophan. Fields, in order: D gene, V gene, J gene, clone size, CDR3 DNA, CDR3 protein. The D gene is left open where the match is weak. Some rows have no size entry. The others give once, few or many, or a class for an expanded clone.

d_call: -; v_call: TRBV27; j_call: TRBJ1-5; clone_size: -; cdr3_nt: TGTGCCAGCAGCCCGCGGCAGGGGTATCAGCCCCAGCATTTT; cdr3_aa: CASSPRQGYQPQHF
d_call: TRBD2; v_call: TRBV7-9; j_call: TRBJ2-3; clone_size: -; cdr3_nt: TGTGCCAGCAGGCTAGCGGGAGGTAACACAGATACGCAGTATTTT; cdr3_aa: CASRLAGGNTDTQYF
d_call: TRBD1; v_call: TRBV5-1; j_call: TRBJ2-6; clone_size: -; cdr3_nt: TGCGCCAGCAGCACCGGGACAGGGGGAGTAACTGGGGCCAACGTCCTGACTTTC; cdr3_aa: CASSTGTGGVTGANVLTF
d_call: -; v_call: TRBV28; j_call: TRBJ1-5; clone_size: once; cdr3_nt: TGTGCCAGCAGTTTAGTACGGGTCAATCAGCCCCAGCATTTT; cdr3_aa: CASSLVRVNQPQHF
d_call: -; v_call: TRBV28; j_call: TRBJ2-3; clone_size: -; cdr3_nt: TGTGCCAGCAGTCTCCACCCCCCGGGGGGCGATACGCAGTATTTT; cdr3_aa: CASSLHPPGGDTQYF
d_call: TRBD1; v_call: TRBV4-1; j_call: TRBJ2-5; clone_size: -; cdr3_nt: TGCGCCAGCAGCGGAAGGACAGGGAGAGAGACCCAGTACTTC; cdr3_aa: CASSGRTGRETQYF
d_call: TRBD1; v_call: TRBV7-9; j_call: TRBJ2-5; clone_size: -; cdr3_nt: TGTTCCAGCAGCTCAGGTCCTGCCAGGGGGCGATTTGGGGAGACCCAGTACTTC; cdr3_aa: CSSSSGPARGRFGETQYF
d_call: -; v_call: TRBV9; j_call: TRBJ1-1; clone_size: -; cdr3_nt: TGTGCCAGCAGCGTAGAATCAGGGCTGGTTAACACTGAAGCTTTCTTT; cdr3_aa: CASSVESGLVNTEAFF
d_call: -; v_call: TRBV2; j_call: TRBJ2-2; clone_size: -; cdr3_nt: TGTGCCAGCAGTGAAGCCAGGGCCAACACCGGGGAGCTGTTTTTT; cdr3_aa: CASSEARANTGELFF
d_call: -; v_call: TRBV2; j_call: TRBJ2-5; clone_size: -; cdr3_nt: TGTGCCAGCAGGAACAGACTAGGGGCAGAGACCCAGTACTTC; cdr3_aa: CASRNRLGAETQYF
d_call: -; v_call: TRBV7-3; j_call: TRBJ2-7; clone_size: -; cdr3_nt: TGTGCCAGCAGCTTAAATGGTCGTAGGTGGAGGGGAAACAACGAGCAGTACTTC; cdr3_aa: CASSLNGRRWRGNNEQYF
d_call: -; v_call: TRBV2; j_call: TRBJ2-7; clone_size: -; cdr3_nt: TGTGCCAGCACCTCAACAGGGCAAGAGCAGTACTTC; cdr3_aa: CASTSTGQEQYF
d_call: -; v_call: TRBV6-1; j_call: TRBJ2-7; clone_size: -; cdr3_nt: TGTGCCAGCAGTGAAGGCGGCGGGTTACCCGCTCAGTACTTC; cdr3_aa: CASSEGGGLPAQYF
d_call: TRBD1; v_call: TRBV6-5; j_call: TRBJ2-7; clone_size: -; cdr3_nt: TGTGCCAGCAGTTTGGGACAGGGAGGCGAGCAGTACTTC; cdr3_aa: CASSLGQGGEQYF
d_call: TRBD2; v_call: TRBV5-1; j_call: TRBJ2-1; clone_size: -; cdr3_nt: TGCGCCAGCAGCTTTACGACGGGAGGGCCCCACAATGAGCAGTTCTTC; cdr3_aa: CASSFTTGGPHNEQFF
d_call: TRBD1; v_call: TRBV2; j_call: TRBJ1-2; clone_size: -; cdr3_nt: TGTGCCAGCAGTGAAACCGCCCCGGGACAGGGGGCGCAGAGCTATGGCTACACCTTC; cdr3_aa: CASSETAPGQGAQSYGYTF
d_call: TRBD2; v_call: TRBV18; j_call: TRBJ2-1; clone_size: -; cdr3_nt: TGTGCCAGCTCACCACGAGGTGGCGGGAGGGCGGCCTACAATGAGCAGTTCTTC; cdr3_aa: CASSPRGGGRAAYNEQFF
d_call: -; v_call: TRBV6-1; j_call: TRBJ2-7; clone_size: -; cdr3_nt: TGTGCCAGCAGTACAGGGGGGGCCTACGAGCAGTACTTC; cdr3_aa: CASSTGGAYEQYF
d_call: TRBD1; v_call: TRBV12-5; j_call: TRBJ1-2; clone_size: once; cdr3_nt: TGTGCTAGTGGTTTGGGGGACAGGGGGAAAGATGGCTACACCTTC; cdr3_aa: CASGLGDRGKDGYTF
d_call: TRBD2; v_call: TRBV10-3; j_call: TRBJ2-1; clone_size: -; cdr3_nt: TGTGCCATCATGCCGGGACTAGGCGAGAATGAGCAGTTCTTC; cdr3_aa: CAIMPGLGENEQFF
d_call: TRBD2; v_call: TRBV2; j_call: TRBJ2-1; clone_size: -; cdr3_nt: TGTGCCAGCAGTGAAGGACTAGCGGGAAACTACAATGAGCAGTTCTTC; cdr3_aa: CASSEGLAGNYNEQFF
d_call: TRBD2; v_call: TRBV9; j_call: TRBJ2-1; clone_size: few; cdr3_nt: TGTGCCAGCAGCGGCCCGGGACTAGCGGGGAACAATGAGCAGTTCTTC; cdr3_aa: CASSGPGLAGNNEQFF
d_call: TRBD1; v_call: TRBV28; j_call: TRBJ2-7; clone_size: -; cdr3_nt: TGTGCCAGCAGTCCCCGGGACAGGGTCGCCTACGAGCAGTACTTC; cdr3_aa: CASSPRDRVAYEQYF
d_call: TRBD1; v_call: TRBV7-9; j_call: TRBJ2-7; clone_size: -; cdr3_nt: TGTGCCAGCAGCTCGGGACAGGGGAAAGGCGAGCAGTACTTC; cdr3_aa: CASSSGQGKGEQYF
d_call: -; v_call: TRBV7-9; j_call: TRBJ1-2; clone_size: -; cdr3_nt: TGTGCCAGCAGCTGGTTCAGGGGAGATGGCTACACCTTC; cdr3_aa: CASSWFRGDGYTF
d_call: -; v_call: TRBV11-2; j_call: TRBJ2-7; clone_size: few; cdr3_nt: TGTGCCAGCAGCTTAGCTGGTTGGCTCCGGGACGAGCAGTACTTC; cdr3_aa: CASSLAGWLRDEQYF
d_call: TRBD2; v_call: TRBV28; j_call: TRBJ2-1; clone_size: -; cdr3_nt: TGTGCCAGCGGGACTAGCGGAGTCAATGAGCAGTTCTTC; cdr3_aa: CASGTSGVNEQFF
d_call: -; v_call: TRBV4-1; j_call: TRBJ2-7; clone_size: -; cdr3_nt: TGCGCCAGCAGCCAAGGAGGGAGTTCCTACGAGCAGTACTTC; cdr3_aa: CASSQGGSSYEQYF
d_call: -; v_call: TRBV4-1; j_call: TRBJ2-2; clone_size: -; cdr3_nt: TGCGCCAGCAGCCAAGCAGCAGGATCTGCTGGGGAGCTGTTTTTT; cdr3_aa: CASSQAAGSAGELFF
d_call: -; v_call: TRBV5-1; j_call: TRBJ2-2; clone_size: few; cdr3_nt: TGCGCCAGCAACCAGGGCGGAGCGAACACCGGGGAGCTGTTTTTT; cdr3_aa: CASNQGGANTGELFF
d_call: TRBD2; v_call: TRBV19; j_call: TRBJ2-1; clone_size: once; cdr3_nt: TGTGCCAGTAGTAAGATGGGGACTAGCGGTCTCAATGAGCAGTTCTTC; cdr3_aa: CASSKMGTSGLNEQFF
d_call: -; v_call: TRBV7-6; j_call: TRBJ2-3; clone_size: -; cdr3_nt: TGTGCCAGCAGCTTAGTCCTTCGGACGCCGACTAGTTTTTCAACGCAGTATTTT; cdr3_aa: CASSLVLRTPTSFSTQYF
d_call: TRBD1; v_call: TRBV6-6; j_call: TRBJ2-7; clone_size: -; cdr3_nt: TGTGCCAGCAGTTACATGGGCCAGGGGGCCTACGAGCAGTACTTC; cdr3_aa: CASSYMGQGAYEQYF
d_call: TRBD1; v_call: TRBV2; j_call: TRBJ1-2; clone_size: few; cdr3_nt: TGTGCCAGCGGCCGGGACAGGGGATTCAGGGACTATGGCTACACCTTC; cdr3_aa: CASGRDRGFRDYGYTF
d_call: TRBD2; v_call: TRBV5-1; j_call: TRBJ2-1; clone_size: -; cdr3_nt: TGCGCCAGCAGCTTTCAGCGGGGGGCCTACAATGAGCAGTTCTTC; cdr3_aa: CASSFQRGAYNEQFF
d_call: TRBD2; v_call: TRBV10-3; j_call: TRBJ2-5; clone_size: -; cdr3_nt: TGTGCCATCAAGGGGACTAGCGGGAGTGATGCTCTAGAGCAGTACTTC; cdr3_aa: CAIKGTSGSDALEQYF
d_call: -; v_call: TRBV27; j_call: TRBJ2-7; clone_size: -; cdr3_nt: TGTGCCAGCAGTTTATGGGGCTCCGAAAAAAAACGGTACTTC; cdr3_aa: CASSLWGSEKKRYF
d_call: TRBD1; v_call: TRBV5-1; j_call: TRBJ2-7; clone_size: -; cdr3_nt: TGCGCCAGCAGCCAGGACGTGACAGGGGGACCCTTGAGACACTACGAGCAGTACTTC; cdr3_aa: CASSQDVTGGPLRHYEQYF
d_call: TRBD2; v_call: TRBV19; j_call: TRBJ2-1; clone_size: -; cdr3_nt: TGTGGGACTAGCGACCCCACCTACAATGAGCAGTTCTTC; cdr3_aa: CGTSDPTYNEQFF
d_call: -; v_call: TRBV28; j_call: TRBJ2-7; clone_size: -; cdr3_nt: TGTGCCAGCAGTCCGATAGACAGGATCCTACGAGAGCAGTACTTC; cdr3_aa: CASSPIDRILREQYF
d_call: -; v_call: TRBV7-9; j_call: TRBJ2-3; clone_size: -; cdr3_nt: TGTGCCAGCAGCGCGGAGATACAGGGTATAGCCACAGATACGCAGTATTTT; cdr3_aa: CASSAEIQGIATDTQYF
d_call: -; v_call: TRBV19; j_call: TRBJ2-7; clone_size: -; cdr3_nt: TGTGCCAGTAGTATGGACACATTTTACGAGCAGTACTTC; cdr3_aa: CASSMDTFYEQYF
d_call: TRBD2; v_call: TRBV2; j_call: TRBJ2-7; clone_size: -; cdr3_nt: TGTGCCAACTTAGCGGGCCCCTCCTACGAGCAGTACTTC; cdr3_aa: CANLAGPSYEQYF
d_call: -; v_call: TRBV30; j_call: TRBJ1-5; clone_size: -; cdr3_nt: TGTGCCTGGCAAGCGGGGGACTTCGATCAGCCCCAGCATTTT; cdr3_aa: CAWQAGDFDQPQHF